This paragraph covers one TCR beta chain sequence. V gave up 10 bases and J gave up 8 bases; unmatched junction bases: 12. The germline CDR1 and CDR2 sequences are SGHTA and FQGNSA. This CDR3 comprises 14 residues. This sample is drawn from a study of T cell repertoires in cytomegalovirus infection. TCRdb used MiXCR to reprocess the reads, holding one entry per CDR3 protein. The table includes roughly 720,000 distinct CDR3 sequences, 35% detected once. The sequence was obtained from a human donor in good health (CMV status not recorded). Some clones in this sample may be carry-over from other donors' samples. Sequencing was carried out using PBMCs. The chain joins TRBV7-2 to TRBJ2-3; 10 positions agree with TRBD2. CDR3 residues: CAKASGGAQGTQYF. In DNA form, the CDR3 reads TGTGCCAAGGCGAGCGGGGGGGCCCAAGGTACGCAGTATTTT. Supplemented by reference TRBV7-2 and TRBJ2-3, the full variable domain reads GAGVSQSPSNKVTEKGKDVELRCDPISGHTALYWYRQSLGQGLEFLIYFQGNSAPDKSGLPSDRFSAERTGGSVSTLTIQRTQQEDSAVYLCAKASGGAQGTQYFGPGTRLTVL.